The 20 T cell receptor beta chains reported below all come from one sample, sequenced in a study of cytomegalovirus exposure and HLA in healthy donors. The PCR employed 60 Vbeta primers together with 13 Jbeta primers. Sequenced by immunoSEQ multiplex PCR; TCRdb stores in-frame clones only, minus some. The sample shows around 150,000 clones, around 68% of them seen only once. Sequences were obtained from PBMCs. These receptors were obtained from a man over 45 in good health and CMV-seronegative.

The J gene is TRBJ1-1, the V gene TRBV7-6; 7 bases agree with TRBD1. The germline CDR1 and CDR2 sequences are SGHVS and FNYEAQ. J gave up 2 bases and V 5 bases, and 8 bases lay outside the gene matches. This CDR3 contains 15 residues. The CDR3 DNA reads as TGTGCCAGCAGCCCCCGAGGAGGGGGCAACACTGAAGCTTTCTTT. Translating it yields CASSPRGGGNTEAFF.

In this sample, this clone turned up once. The CDR3 region has the DNA TGTGCCAGCAGCTTCGGACTAGCGGGGGGGACGCAGTATTTT. It is translated as CASSFGLAGGTQYF. The V and J genes are TRBV7-6 and TRBJ2-3, with 15 bases fitting TRBD2. CDR3 length: 14 amino acids. J was trimmed by 9 bases and V by 3 bases; bases with no gene match: 1. Germline V gene data show CDR1 as SGHVS and CDR2 as FNYEAQ.

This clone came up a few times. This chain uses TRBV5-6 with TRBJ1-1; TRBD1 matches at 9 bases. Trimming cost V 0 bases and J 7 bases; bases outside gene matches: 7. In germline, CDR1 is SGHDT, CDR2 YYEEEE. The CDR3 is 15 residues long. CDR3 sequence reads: CASSLEIQGAGEAFF. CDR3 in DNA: TGTGCCAGCAGCTTGGAGATACAGGGGGCAGGTGAAGCTTTCTTT. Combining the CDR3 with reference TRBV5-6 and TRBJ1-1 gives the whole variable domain DAGVTQSPTHLIKTRGQQVTLRCSPKSGHDTVSWYQQALGQGPQFIFQYYEEEERQRGNFPDRFSGHQFPNYSSELNVNALLLGDSALYLCASSLEIQGAGEAFFGQGTRLTVV.

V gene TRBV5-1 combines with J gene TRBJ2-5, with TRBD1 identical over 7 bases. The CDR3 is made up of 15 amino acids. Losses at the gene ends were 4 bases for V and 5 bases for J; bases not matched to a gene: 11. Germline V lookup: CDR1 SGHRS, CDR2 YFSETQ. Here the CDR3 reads CASSPAPGGVETQYF. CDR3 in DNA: TGCGCCAGCAGCCCCGCCCCAGGGGGAGTCGAGACCCAGTACTTC.

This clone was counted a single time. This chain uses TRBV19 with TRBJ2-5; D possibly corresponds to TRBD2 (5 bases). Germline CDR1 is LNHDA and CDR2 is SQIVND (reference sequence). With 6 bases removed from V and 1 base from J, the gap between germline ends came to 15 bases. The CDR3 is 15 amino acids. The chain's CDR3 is CASRLELGPQETQYF. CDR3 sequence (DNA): TGTGCCAGTAGATTGGAACTAGGCCCCCAAGAGACCCAGTACTTC.

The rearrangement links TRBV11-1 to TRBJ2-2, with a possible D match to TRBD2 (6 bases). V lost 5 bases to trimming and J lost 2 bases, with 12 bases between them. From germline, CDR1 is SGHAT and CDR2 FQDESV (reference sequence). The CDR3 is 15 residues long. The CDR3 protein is CASSPPGTNTGELFF. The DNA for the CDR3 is TGTGCCAGCAGCCCCCCCGGGACTAACACCGGGGAGCTGTTTTTT.

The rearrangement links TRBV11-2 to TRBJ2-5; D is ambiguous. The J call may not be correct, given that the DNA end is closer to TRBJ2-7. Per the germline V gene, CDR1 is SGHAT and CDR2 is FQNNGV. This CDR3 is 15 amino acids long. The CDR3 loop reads CASSLSPTPDYEQYF. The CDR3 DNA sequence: TGTGCCAGCAGCTTAAGTCCAACGCCTGACTACGAGCAGTACTTC.

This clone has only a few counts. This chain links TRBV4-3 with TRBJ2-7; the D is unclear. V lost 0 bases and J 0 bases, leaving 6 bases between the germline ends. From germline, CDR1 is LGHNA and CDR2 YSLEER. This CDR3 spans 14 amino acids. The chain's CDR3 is CASSQERISYEQYF. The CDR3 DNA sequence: TGCGCCAGCAGCCAAGAGAGAATCTCCTACGAGCAGTACTTC.

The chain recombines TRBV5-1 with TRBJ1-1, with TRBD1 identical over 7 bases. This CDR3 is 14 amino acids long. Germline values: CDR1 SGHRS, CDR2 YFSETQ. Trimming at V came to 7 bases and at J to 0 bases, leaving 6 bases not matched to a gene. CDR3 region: CASSPQGVNTEAFF. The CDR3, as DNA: TGCGCCAGCTCCCCGCAGGGGGTGAACACTGAAGCTTTCTTT.

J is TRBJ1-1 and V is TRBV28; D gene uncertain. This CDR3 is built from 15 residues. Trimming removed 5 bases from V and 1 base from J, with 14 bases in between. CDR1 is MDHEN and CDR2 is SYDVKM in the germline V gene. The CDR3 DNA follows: TGTGCCAGCAGTACGCCTGGCGGGAAGAACACTGAAGCTTTCTTT. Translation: CASSTPGGKNTEAFF.

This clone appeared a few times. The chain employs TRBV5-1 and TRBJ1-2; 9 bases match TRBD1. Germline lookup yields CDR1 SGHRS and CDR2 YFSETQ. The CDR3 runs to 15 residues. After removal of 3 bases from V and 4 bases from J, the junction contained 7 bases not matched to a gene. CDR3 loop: CASSSDGTGSYGYTF. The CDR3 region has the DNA TGCGCCAGCAGCTCCGACGGGACAGGGTCCTATGGCTACACCTTC.

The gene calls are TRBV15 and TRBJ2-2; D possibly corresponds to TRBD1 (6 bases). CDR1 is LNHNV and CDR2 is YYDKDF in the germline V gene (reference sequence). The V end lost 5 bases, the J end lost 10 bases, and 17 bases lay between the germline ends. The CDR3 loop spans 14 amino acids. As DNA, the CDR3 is TGTGCCACCAGCTTACGGAACAGGGCCGAGGAGCTGTTTTTT. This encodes CATSLRNRAEELFF. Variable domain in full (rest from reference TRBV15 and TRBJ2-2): DAMVIQNPRYQVTQFGKPVTLSCSQTLNHNVMYWYQQKSSQAPKLLFHYYDKDFNNEADTPDNFQSRRPNTSFCFLDIRSPGLGDTAMYLCATSLRNRAEELFFGEGSRLTVL.

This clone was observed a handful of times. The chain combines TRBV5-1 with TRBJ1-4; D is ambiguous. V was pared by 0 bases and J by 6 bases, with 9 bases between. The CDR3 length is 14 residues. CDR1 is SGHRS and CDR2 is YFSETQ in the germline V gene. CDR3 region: CASSLERPDEKLFF. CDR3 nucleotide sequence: TGCGCCAGCAGCTTGGAGAGGCCGGATGAAAAACTGTTTTTT.

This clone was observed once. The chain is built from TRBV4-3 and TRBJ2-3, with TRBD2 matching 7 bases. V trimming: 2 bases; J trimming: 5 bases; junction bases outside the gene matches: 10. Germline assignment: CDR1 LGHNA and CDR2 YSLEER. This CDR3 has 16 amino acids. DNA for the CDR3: TGCGCCAGCAGCCAAACGACTAGCCCGGCTGGAGATACGCAGTATTTT. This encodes CASSQTTSPAGDTQYF.

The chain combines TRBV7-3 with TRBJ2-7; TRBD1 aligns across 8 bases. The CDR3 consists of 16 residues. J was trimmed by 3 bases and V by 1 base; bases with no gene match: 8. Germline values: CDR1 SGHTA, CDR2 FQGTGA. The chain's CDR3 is CASSLSGRTGYYEQYF. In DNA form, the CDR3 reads TGTGCCAGCAGCTTAAGCGGAAGGACAGGGTACTACGAGCAGTACTTC.

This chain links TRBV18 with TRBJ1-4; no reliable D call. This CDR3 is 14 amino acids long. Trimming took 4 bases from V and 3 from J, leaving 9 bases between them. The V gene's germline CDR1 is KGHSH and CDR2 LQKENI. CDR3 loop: CASSHGYPNEKLFF. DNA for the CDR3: TGTGCCAGCTCACACGGGTACCCTAATGAAAAACTGTTTTTT. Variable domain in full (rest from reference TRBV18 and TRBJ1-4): NAGVMQNPRHLVRRRGQEARLRCSPMKGHSHVYWYRQLPEEGLKFMVYLQKENIIDESGMPKERFSAEFPKEGPSILRIQQVVRGDSAAYFCASSHGYPNEKLFFGSGTQLSVL.

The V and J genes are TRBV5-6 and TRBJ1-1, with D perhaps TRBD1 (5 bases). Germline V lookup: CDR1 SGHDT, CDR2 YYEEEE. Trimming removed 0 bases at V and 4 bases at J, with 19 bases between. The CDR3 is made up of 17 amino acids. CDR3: CASSLVGGGESTTEAFF. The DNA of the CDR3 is TGTGCCAGCAGCTTGGTGGGGGGAGGGGAATCGACCACTGAAGCTTTCTTT.

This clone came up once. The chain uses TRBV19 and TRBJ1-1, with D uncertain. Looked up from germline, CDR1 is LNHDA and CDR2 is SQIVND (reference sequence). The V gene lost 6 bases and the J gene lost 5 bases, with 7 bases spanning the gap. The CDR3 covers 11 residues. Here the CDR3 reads CASRGRTEAFF. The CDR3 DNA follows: TGTGCCAGTAGGGGGAGGACTGAAGCTTTCTTT.

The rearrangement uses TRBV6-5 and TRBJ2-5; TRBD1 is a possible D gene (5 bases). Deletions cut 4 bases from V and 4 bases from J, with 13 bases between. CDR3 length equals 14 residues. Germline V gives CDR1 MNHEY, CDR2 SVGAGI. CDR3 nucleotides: TGTGCCAGCAGTTCTCAGGGAACAGCAGAGACCCAGTACTTC. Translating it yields CASSSQGTAETQYF.

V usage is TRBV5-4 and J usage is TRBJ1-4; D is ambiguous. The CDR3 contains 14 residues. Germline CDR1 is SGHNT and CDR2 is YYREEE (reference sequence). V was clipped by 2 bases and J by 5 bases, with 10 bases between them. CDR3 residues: CASSFDSGNEKLFF. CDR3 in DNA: TGTGCCAGCAGCTTTGATTCGGGGAATGAAAAACTGTTTTTT.